The clone carrying this TCR beta chain was detected ten times or more. CDR3 length equals 12 residues. Between the trimmed V and J ends, which lost 7 bases and 8 bases, there was a span of 15 bases. Germline assignment: CDR1 DFQATT and CDR2 SNEGSKA (reference sequence). Treatment reported: PENTA 11 planned treatment interruption arm or continuous ART arm. Samples needed at least 5 million viable cryopreserved PBMCs. Naive CD4+ CD45RA+ CD45RO- T cells were sorted from thawed PBMCs. RNA-based 3' RACE libraries used unique molecular identifiers. Via MiXCR, TCRdb re-called the 3' RACE reads, giving one row per CDR3 protein. This table has approximately 95,000 distinct CDR3 sequences, approximately 6.9% appearing once. These data come from a study of HIV-infected children after antiretroviral therapy interruption.

The specimen was CD45RA+ CD4+ T cells from PBMCs, pooled from several time points, collected from a donor given antiretroviral therapy, either interrupted or continuous. The subset: naive CD4+ CD45RA+ CD45RO- T cells. The sequence derives from a pool of human donors with HIV. This chain links TRBV20-1 with TRBJ2-4; perhaps TRBD2 as D (6 bases). The CDR3 region has the DNA TGCAGTGTTCTTCCGACTAGTGACATTCAGTACTTC. Amino acid sequence: CSVLPTSDIQYF.